This T cell receptor (beta chain) appears in the sequencing data of a study of T cell responses to AZD1222 COVID-19 vaccine. Study information: It was second doses at about 4 or about 12 weeks that were pooled. Findings of the study overall: Just a handful of AZD1222 recipients were seropositive at baseline. The CD4 TCRs associated with vaccination extended across spike and predominated at 160-218 and 743-854.

Sequencing used immunoSEQ multiplex PCR; TCRdb keeps in-frame clones, though not all of them. This sample yields roughly 180,000 clones, of which 94% are seen a single time; approximately 0.64% belongs to the top ten. The CDR3 totals 12 residues. Germline V gene lookup returns CDR1 GTSNPN and CDR2 SVGIG (reference sequence). V dropped 5 bases and J dropped 7 bases, with 11 bases sitting between them. For this clone: Its specificity is unknown.

This sequence was found in an adult in good health. This sample comprised peripheral blood, obtained on day 0 of AZD1222 vaccination. This rearrangement joins TRBV30 to TRBJ1-4; possibly TRBD1 for D (6 bases). The CDR3 bases are TGTGCCTGGGGACAGAGCACTGAAAAACTGTTTTTT. Amino acids: CAWGQSTEKLFF. The full variable domain, completed using reference TRBV30 and TRBJ1-4, is SQTIHQWPATLVQPVGSPLSLECTVEGTSNPNLYWYRQAAGRGLQLLFYSVGIGQISSEVPQNLSASRPQDRQFILSSKKLLLSDSGFYLCAWGQSTEKLFFGSGTQLSVL.